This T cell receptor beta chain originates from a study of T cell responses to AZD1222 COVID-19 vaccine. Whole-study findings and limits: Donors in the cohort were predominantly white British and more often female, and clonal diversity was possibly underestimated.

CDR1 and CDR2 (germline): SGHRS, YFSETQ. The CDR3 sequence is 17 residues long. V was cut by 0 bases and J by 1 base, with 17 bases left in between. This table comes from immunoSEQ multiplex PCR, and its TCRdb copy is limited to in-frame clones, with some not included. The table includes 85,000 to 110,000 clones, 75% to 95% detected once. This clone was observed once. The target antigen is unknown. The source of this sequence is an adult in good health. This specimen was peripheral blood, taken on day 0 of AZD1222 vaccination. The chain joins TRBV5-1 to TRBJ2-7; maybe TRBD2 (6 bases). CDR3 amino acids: CASSLAPGTRGSYEQYF. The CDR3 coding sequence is TGCGCCAGCAGCTTGGCCCCCGGGACCCGGGGGTCCTACGAGCAGTACTTC.